The rows below give T cell receptor beta chains drawn from one sample of a study of CD8 T cells in Susac syndrome. TCRdb processed the immunoSEQ multiplex PCR reads anew with MiXCR; each CDR3 protein has one entry. Of 130,000 or so distinct CDR3 sequences detected, approximately 96% appear once; the ten largest clones hold 0.095% to 0.14%. The specimen sequenced was CD4+ T cells from PBMCs. The receptor set was obtained from a human donor with multiple sclerosis. Both conserved end residues are part of each CDR3. A D gene is named only where the DNA matches it firmly. Only part of the rows carry a size: once, few, many, or a class if the clone is expanded.

once	TRBJ2-7	TRBV29-1	.	TGCAGCGTTGAAGCGGCTGGCAGGGAGCAGTACTTC	CSVEAAGREQYF
once	TRBJ2-5	TRBV6-1	.	TGTGCCAGCAGTGTTCCTCTCGAGACCCAGTACTTC	CASSVPLETQYF
once	TRBJ1-1	TRBV20-1	.	TGCAGTGCTAGAGATAGGTACAGGCCGAACACTGAAGCTTTCTTT	CSARDRYRPNTEAFF
.	TRBJ1-2	TRBV20-1	.	TGCAGTGCTGAACAGGGCGCCTATGGCTACACCTTC	CSAEQGAYGYTF
.	TRBJ1-5	TRBV10-3	.	TGTGCCATCAGTGAGTCTGGGGCATGGAATCAGCCCCAGCATTTT	CAISESGAWNQPQHF
.	TRBJ2-5	TRBV7-2	.	TGTGCCAGCAGCCCTGGAGTGGGCCCCAAAAGGGAGACCCAGTACTTC	CASSPGVGPKRETQYF
.	TRBJ2-3	TRBV24-1	TRBD1	TGTGCCACCAGTGATGACAGGGTACGCACAGATACGCAGTATTTT	CATSDDRVRTDTQYF
.	TRBJ1-2	TRBV6-5	TRBD1	TGTGCCAGCAGTTACTCGACCAGGGGGCCGTATGGCTACACCTTC	CASSYSTRGPYGYTF
.	TRBJ2-3	TRBV6-2/TRBV6-3	.	TGTGCCAGCAGTCAGACCGAGAGCACAGATACGCAGTATTTT	CASSQTESTDTQYF
once	TRBJ1-2	TRBV30	TRBD1	TGTGCCTGGAGTGTAAAACAGGGGGCAGCTGGCTACACCTTC	CAWSVKQGAAGYTF
.	TRBJ2-7	TRBV11-1	.	TGTGCCAGCAGCAGCAGGATTAACGGAGGCGAGCAGTACTTC	CASSSRINGGEQYF
once	TRBJ2-2	TRBV24-1	.	TGTGCCACCAGTGCGTCGGGTGGGGAGCTGTTTTTT	CATSASGGELFF
.	TRBJ1-1	TRBV20-1	.	TGCAGTGCTGATCCAAGTTCTGGGGACACTGAAGTTTTCTTT	CSADPSSGDTEVFF
.	TRBJ1-5	TRBV24-1	TRBD1	TGTGCCACCAGTGATCCGGGACAGGGAGTGCCCCAGCATTTT	CATSDPGQGVPQHF
.	TRBJ1-2	TRBV11-2	.	TGTGCCAGCAGCTTAGCTGTGGCGCAAGGCTACACCTTC	CASSLAVAQGYTF
.	TRBJ1-2	TRBV29-1	.	TGCAGCGTTGAAGGGGACGGGCTCTATGGCTACACCTTC	CSVEGDGLYGYTF
.	TRBJ1-1	TRBV9	.	TGTGCCAGCAGCCCTCAATGGACGGTGAACACTGAAGCTTTCTTT	CASSPQWTVNTEAFF